Listed below are T cell receptor beta chains from one sample, sequenced in a study of cytomegalovirus exposure and HLA in healthy donors. TCRdb's table, derived via immunoSEQ multiplex PCR, lists solely in-frame clones and lacks some. The table shows over 100,000 clones, with around 57% occurring only once. Sequencing input: PBMCs. These receptor sequences come from a human donor in good health. Each CDR3 is given with its conserved first and last residue. The order of the fields is J gene, clone size, D gene, V gene, CDR3 DNA, CDR3 protein. D genes are given only for firm matches. Clone size is stated in some rows and not others, as once, few, many or a class when expanded.

>TRBJ2-2|NA|NA|TRBV10-3
TGTGCCATCAGTGAGGAGGGCGCGGCCACCGGGGAGCTGTTTTTT
CAISEEGAATGELFF
>TRBJ2-3|NA|NA|TRBV5-6
TGTGCCAGCAGCTTGGCTAGCGCTACAGATACGCAGTATTTT
CASSLASATDTQYF
>TRBJ2-5|NA|TRBD2|TRBV6-1
TGTGCCAGCAGTGAAGCGCCCAGCGGGAGAGCATCTTGGGAGACCCAGTACTTC
CASSEAPSGRASWETQYF
>TRBJ1-1|NA|TRBD1|TRBV19
TGTGCCAGTAGTATCAGGGGGACAAGGAACACTGAAGCTTTCTTT
CASSIRGTRNTEAFF
>TRBJ1-5|few|TRBD1|TRBV28
TGTGCCAGCAGTTTAGAGGGGGCGACCCAGCCCCAGCATTTT
CASSLEGATQPQHF
>TRBJ2-1|few|NA|TRBV6-4
TGTGCCAGCAGTGACTCGGCCGGGGGCTACAATGAGCAGTTCTTC
CASSDSAGGYNEQFF
>TRBJ2-1|few|NA|TRBV27
TGTGCCAGCAGTTTAGGTGTAGGCGGAAATGAGCAGTTCTTC
CASSLGVGGNEQFF
>TRBJ2-5|NA|NA|TRBV2
TGTGCCAGCAGTGAAGCGGTAGGGCAGGGCAGAGAGACCCAGTACTTC
CASSEAVGQGRETQYF
>TRBJ2-3|NA|TRBD2|TRBV19
TGTGCCAGTAGTATGTCGGGACTAGCGGGCCTCACAGATACGCAGTATTTT
CASSMSGLAGLTDTQYF
>TRBJ2-7|NA|NA|TRBV28
TGTCTTGTCGGGAGCTCCTACGAGCAGTACTTC
CLVGSSYEQYF
>TRBJ2-1|NA|TRBD2|TRBV28
TGTGCCAGCAGTTTTTTGGGGGGACTAGCGGGTGAGCAGTTCTTC
CASSFLGGLAGEQFF
>TRBJ2-3|NA|TRBD2|TRBV5-1
TGCGCCAGCAGCTTGATAGCGGGTGTATCAGATACGCAGTATTTT
CASSLIAGVSDTQYF
>TRBJ2-3|NA|TRBD2|TRBV29-1
TGCAGCGCCCAGCGGGGATCCACAGATACGCAGTATTTT
CSAQRGSTDTQYF
>TRBJ2-6|few|NA|TRBV4-1
TGCGCCAGCAGCCAAGGAGCAATCTCTGGGGCCAACGTCCTGACTTTC
CASSQGAISGANVLTF
>TRBJ2-1|NA|NA|TRBV29-1
TGCAGCGTTGACGAGACAGCCCTCTACAATGAGCAGTTCTTC
CSVDETALYNEQFF
>TRBJ2-7|NA|NA|TRBV4-2
TGTGCCAGCAGCCAACAATCCTACGAGCAGTACTTC
CASSQQSYEQYF
>TRBJ1-1|NA|NA|TRBV9
TGTGCCAGCAGCCGGGGGGGGGAATCTGAAGCTTTCTTT
CASSRGGESEAFF
>TRBJ1-2|few|TRBD1|TRBV18
TGTGCCAGCGGCGGACAGGGGGCCAACTATGGCTACACCTTC
CASGGQGANYGYTF
>TRBJ2-5|NA|TRBD2|TRBV5-4
TGTGCCAGCAGTCGGACTAGCGCAAGCCAAGAGACCCAGTACTTC
CASSRTSASQETQYF
>TRBJ2-3|NA|TRBD2|TRBV29-1
TGCAGCGTTGACGGACTAGCGGGAGCCAGAAGCACAGATACGCAGTATTTT
CSVDGLAGARSTDTQYF
>TRBJ1-5|NA|TRBD1|TRBV19
TGTGCCACTGGGGACAGAAGACTTAGCAATCAGCCCCAGCATTTT
CATGDRRLSNQPQHF
>TRBJ1-2|NA|NA|TRBV5-1
TGCGCCAGCAGCTTTAGGAACGGGAACTATGGCTACACCTTC
CASSFRNGNYGYTF
>TRBJ1-1|once|NA|TRBV29-1
TGCAGCGTCTCGAGGGCGACGGACGAAGCTTTCTTT
CSVSRATDEAFF
>TRBJ2-7|once|NA|TRBV4-2
TGTGCCAGCGCCCCACCTCCTGGCGGGTTCTACGAGCAGTACTTC
CASAPPPGGFYEQYF
>TRBJ1-4|once|NA|TRBV5-4
TGTGCCAGCAGCTTGAAACGGGACAATAATGAAAAACTGTTTTTT
CASSLKRDNNEKLFF
>TRBJ2-5|NA|NA|TRBV9
TGTGCCAGCAGCGTTCATGGGGGGTCCGAGACCCAGTACTTC
CASSVHGGSETQYF
>TRBJ2-7|NA|NA|TRBV7-8
TGTGCCAGCAGCTTGGGCATCTCCTACGAGCAGTACTTC
CASSLGISYEQYF
>TRBJ2-7|few|TRBD1|TRBV5-1
TGCGCCAGCAGCTTGGACAGGGTCGGGACAGCCCACTACGAGCAGTACTTC
CASSLDRVGTAHYEQYF
>TRBJ2-7|few|TRBD2|TRBV12-5
TGTGCTAGTGGTCAAAAACGGACTAGCGGGAGGTTTGAGCAGTACTTC
CASGQKRTSGRFEQYF
>TRBJ1-2|NA|NA|TRBV13
TGTGCCAGCAGCTTAGAGGGCAGGGCGAACTATGGCTACACCTTC
CASSLEGRANYGYTF
>TRBJ1-1|NA|NA|TRBV7-2
TGTGCCAGCAGCTTTACAGGAATGAACACTGAAGCTTTCTTT
CASSFTGMNTEAFF
>TRBJ2-3|NA|TRBD2|TRBV28
TGTGCCAGCGGGACTAGCGGATATACGCAGTATTTT
CASGTSGYTQYF
>TRBJ1-2|NA|TRBD1|TRBV6-4
TGTGCCAGCAGTCCGGGACAGGGCCCCTATGGCTACACCTTC
CASSPGQGPYGYTF
>TRBJ2-1|NA|TRBD1|TRBV19
TGTGCCAGTTGCGTAAGACAGGGGCTCCATGAGCAGTTCTTC
CASCVRQGLHEQFF
>TRBJ1-1|NA|NA|TRBV11-2
TGTGCCAGCAGCTTAATACAGGGCCGGACTGAAGCTTTCTTT
CASSLIQGRTEAFF
>TRBJ2-3|few|NA|TRBV5-1
TGCGCCAGCAGCTCCGTAGTTACAGATACGCAGTATTTT
CASSSVVTDTQYF
>TRBJ2-7|NA|NA|TRBV27
TGTGCCAGCAGCCGTACCGGGGGCTCCTACGAGCAGTACTTC
CASSRTGGSYEQYF
>TRBJ2-6|NA|TRBD1|TRBV5-1
TGCGCCAGCAGCTTCGACAGGGGTGGGGCCAACGTCCTGACTTTC
CASSFDRGGANVLTF
>TRBJ1-2|NA|NA|TRBV27
TGTGCCAGCAGTTTATCCGGAGATGGCTACACCTTC
CASSLSGDGYTF
>TRBJ2-7|NA|NA|TRBV5-1
TGCGCCAGCAGCTTGGGACAGGCTTCCTACGAGCAGTACTTC
CASSLGQASYEQYF
>TRBJ2-5|few|TRBD2|TRBV5-1
TGCGCCACCCAGACTAGCGGGAGTAACCAAGAGACCCAGTACTTC
CATQTSGSNQETQYF
>TRBJ2-7|NA|TRBD2|TRBV5-6
TGTGCCAGCAGCCTTGGTCCGGGAGGGCGGGAGCAGTACTTC
CASSLGPGGREQYF
>TRBJ2-3|NA|NA|TRBV20-1
TGCAGTGCTACCATTTCAGATACGCAGTATTTT
CSATISDTQYF
>TRBJ2-5|NA|TRBD2|TRBV7-9
TGTGCCAGCAGCTTATTTACTAGCGGCCACCAAGAGACCCAGTACTTC
CASSLFTSGHQETQYF
>TRBJ2-7|once|TRBD2|TRBV11-2
TGTGCCAGCAGCGCCCGGACTAGCGGGACCTTCGGGGAGCAGTACTTC
CASSARTSGTFGEQYF
>TRBJ1-1|NA|TRBD1|TRBV11-2
TGTGCCAGCAGCGTACGGACAGGGATGGGCACTGAAGCTTTCTTT
CASSVRTGMGTEAFF
>TRBJ2-7|NA|NA|TRBV10-3
TGTGCCACCCTACAGGTGCCCTCCTACGAGCAGTACTTC
CATLQVPSYEQYF
>TRBJ2-7|NA|TRBD1|TRBV19
TGTGCCAGTAGTATCACGACAGGGGGCTTGCACGAGCAGTACTTC
CASSITTGGLHEQYF
>TRBJ2-7|few|TRBD1|TRBV19
TGTGCCAGTAGTCCCGGGACAGGGGGACACACGGAGCAGTACTTC
CASSPGTGGHTEQYF
>TRBJ2-3|NA|NA|TRBV18
TGTGCCAGCTCACCCAGCCCGTACAGGGAAAGCACAGATACGCAGTATTTT
CASSPSPYRESTDTQYF
>TRBJ1-5|once|NA|TRBV2
TGTGCCAGCAGTGAAACAGAATATCAGCCCCAGCATTTT
CASSETEYQPQHF
>TRBJ2-7|few|NA|TRBV19
TGTGCCAGTAGGATAACGCAGGCTGGAAAGGACGAGCAGTACTTC
CASRITQAGKDEQYF
>TRBJ2-7|NA|TRBD2|TRBV15
TGTGCCACCAGCAGAGATTCGGCTAGCGGGAGCTACGAGCAGTACTTC
CATSRDSASGSYEQYF
>TRBJ2-1|NA|NA|TRBV19
TGTGCCAGTAGTATAGTCACCGGCTACAATGAGCAGTTCTTC
CASSIVTGYNEQFF